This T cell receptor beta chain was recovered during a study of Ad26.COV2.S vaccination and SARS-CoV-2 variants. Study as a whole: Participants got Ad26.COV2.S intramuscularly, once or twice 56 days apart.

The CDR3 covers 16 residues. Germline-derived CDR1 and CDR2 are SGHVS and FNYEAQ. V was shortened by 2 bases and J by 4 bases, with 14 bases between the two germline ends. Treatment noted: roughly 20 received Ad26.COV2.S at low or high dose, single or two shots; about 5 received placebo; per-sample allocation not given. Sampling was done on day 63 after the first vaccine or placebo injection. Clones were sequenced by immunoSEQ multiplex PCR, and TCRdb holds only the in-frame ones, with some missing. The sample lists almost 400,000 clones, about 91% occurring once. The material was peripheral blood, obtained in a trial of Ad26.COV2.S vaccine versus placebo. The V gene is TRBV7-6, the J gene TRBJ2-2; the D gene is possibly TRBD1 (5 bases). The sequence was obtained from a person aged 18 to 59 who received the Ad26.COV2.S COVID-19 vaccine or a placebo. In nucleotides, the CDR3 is TGTGCCAGCAGCTTAAGCTTAGGCAGGGTCACCGGGGAGCTGTTTTTT. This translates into CASSLSLGRVTGELFF.